Following are 22 T cell receptor beta chains from one sample sequenced in a study of T cells after yellow fever vaccination. TCRdb re-called the 5' RACE reads through MiXCR, storing one row per CDR3 protein. The repertoire holds about 160,000 distinct CDR3 sequences, with 6% to 7.5% as singletons. The sample consisted of CD4+ T cells sorted from PBMCs, taken less than 6 days after the first yellow fever vaccination. The receptors shown here come from a man younger than 35 who received the YFV17D yellow fever vaccine.

This clonotype occurred a few times. The chain links TRBV20-1 to TRBJ2-1; 8 bases fit TRBD2. The germline V gene encodes CDR1 DFQATT and CDR2 SNEGSKA (reference sequence). The CDR3 sequence is 17 residues long. V lost 2 bases to trimming and J lost 9 bases; unmatched junction nucleotides: 18. CDR3 residues: CSARTFGGAPDWGEQFF. Written as DNA, the CDR3 is TGCAGTGCTAGAACGTTCGGGGGGGCGCCCGATTGGGGTGAGCAGTTCTTC.

The rearrangement uses TRBV7-9 and TRBJ2-1, with D hard to call. The CDR3 length is 10 residues. Germline values: CDR1 SEHNR, CDR2 FQNEAQ (reference sequence). V lost 1 base and J lost 9, with 1 base in between. CDR3 region: CASSLVEQFF. In nucleotides, the CDR3 is TGTGCCAGCAGCTTAGTTGAGCAGTTCTTC.

This clonotype was seen at least ten times. CDR3: CASTPRDGGPPNEKLFF. CDR3 sequence (DNA): TGTGCCAGCACCCCAAGGGATGGGGGGCCCCCTAATGAAAAACTGTTTTTT. The chain joins TRBV7-9 to TRBJ1-4; maybe TRBD1 (6 bases). The CDR3 covers 17 residues. Trimming took off 7 bases at V and 3 bases at J, with 21 bases between the two ends. CDR1 is SEHNR and CDR2 is FQNEAQ in the germline V gene (reference sequence).

This clonotype has just a few counts. The chain recombines TRBV4-2 with TRBJ2-3, with D possibly being TRBD2 (5 bases). This CDR3 comprises 17 residues. Trimming removed 0 bases from V and 0 bases from J, with 13 bases in between. CDR1 LGHNA and CDR2 YNFKEQ come from the germline V gene. In DNA, the CDR3 is TGTGCCAGCAGCCAAGAGACGCGAGGGCCTAGCACAGATACGCAGTATTTT. It translates to CASSQETRGPSTDTQYF.

Regarding this clonotype: Since a much larger clone is just one base distant, this may be a read error. The chain recombines TRBV20-1 with TRBJ2-1; D remains ambiguous. Germline CDR1 and CDR2: DFQATT and SNEGSKA (reference sequence). The CDR3 length is 14 residues. The CDR3, as DNA: TGCAGTGCTAGAAAGACTTCTTCCTACTATGAGCAGTTCTTC. Amino acids: CSARKTSSYYEQFF.

The chain joins TRBV6-5 to TRBJ2-1; D possibly corresponds to TRBD2 (6 bases). Germline V lookup: CDR1 MNHEY, CDR2 SVGAGI. Trimming stripped 4 bases from V and 5 bases from J, with 18 bases between. This CDR3 contains 16 residues. This CDR3 reads CASSSTLPRRDNEQFF. The DNA of the CDR3 is TGTGCCAGCAGTTCGACCTTACCTAGGAGGGACAATGAGCAGTTCTTC.

This clonotype appeared many times. This rearrangement joins TRBV2 to TRBJ2-7; 8 positions match TRBD2. Germline V gene sequence: CDR1 SNHLY, CDR2 FYNNEI. V lost 4 bases to trimming and J lost 1 base; unmatched junction nucleotides: 6. The CDR3 runs to 15 residues. The CDR3 sequence is CASSGERGISYEQYF. The CDR3 DNA sequence: TGTGCCAGCAGTGGGGAGCGGGGGATTTCCTACGAGCAGTACTTC.

The CDR3 spells CASSFSSGRGVQETQYF. The CDR3 DNA is TGTGCCAGCAGCTTTTCGTCGGGTCGGGGGGTCCAAGAGACCCAGTACTTC. The chain is built from TRBV11-2 and TRBJ2-5, with 7 bases aligning to TRBD2. Germline trimming cut 3 bases from V and 1 base from J; bases unmatched to any gene: 11. Per the germline V gene, CDR1 is SGHAT and CDR2 is FQNNGV. The CDR3 covers 17 residues.

V gene TRBV5-1 combines with J gene TRBJ2-7; D is unclear. The CDR3 contains 13 residues. V shed 4 bases and J shed 9 bases, with 17 bases lying between them. CDR1 and CDR2 (germline): SGHRS, YFSETQ. The DNA for the CDR3 is TGCGCCAGCAGCCCCAGTCCAGTGGTCGGGCAGTACTTC. It translates to CASSPSPVVGQYF.

This clonotype has a count of ten or more. The V call is TRBV23-1, the J call TRBJ2-1; D unclear. TRBV23-1 is known as an ORF, though its function is uncertain. The CDR3 covers 16 residues. V was clipped by 0 bases and J by 3 bases, with 12 bases between them. Written as DNA, the CDR3 is TGCGCCAGCAGTCAATCTTGGCAGCGCAACTACAATGAGCAGTTCTTC. As protein: CASSQSWQRNYNEQFF.

This clonotype was counted only a few times. This chain uses TRBV11-2 with TRBJ1-3, with D perhaps matching TRBD1 (5 bases). CDR3 length: 15 residues. Looked up from germline, CDR1 is SGHAT and CDR2 is FQNNGV. Trimming removed 4 bases from V and 0 bases from J, with 10 bases in between. The CDR3 sequence is CASSSYRFSGNTIYF. CDR3 DNA sequence: TGTGCCAGCAGCTCATACAGGTTCTCTGGAAACACCATATATTTT. The full variable domain, rest sourced from reference TRBV11-2 and TRBJ1-3, is EAGVAQSPRYKIIEKRQSVAFWCNPISGHATLYWYQQILGQGPKLLIQFQNNGVVDDSQLPKDRFSAERLKGVDSTLKIQPAKLEDSAVYLCASSSYRFSGNTIYFGEGSWLTVV.

Only a few counts were recorded for this clonotype. The chain is built from TRBV7-3 and TRBJ1-1; D gene ambiguous. The ends were cut back, 0 bases at V and 5 bases at J, with 7 bases in the middle. The CDR3 sequence is 13 residues long. Germline V gene data show CDR1 as SGHTA and CDR2 as FQGTGA. CDR3 nucleotide sequence: TGTGCCAGCAGCTTAACTCTAGGTACTGAAGCTTTCTTT. This encodes CASSLTLGTEAFF.

V is TRBV5-1 and J is TRBJ2-2; TRBD1 is a possible D gene (5 bases). Between the trimmed V and J ends, which lost 2 bases and 6 bases, there was a span of 8 bases. Germline V gene sequence: CDR1 SGHRS, CDR2 YFSETQ. The CDR3 is 13 residues long. The CDR3 DNA sequence: TGCGCCAGCAGCTTCCAGGGTCCCGGGGAGCTGTTTTTT. This translates into CASSFQGPGELFF.

In this sample, this clonotype turned up many times. The chain joins TRBV12-3 or TRBV12-4 to TRBJ2-1; 10 bases match TRBD2. V trimming: 0 bases; J trimming: 6 bases; junction bases outside the gene matches: 2. This CDR3 spans 15 amino acids. In DNA form, the CDR3 reads TGTGCCAGCAGTTTAGCTCTAGCGGGGGTCAATGAGCAGTTCTTC. This translates into CASSLALAGVNEQFF.

V usage is TRBV7-2 and J usage is TRBJ1-1, with D hard to call. CDR1 SGHTA and CDR2 FQGNSA come from the germline V gene. V was pared by 5 bases and J by 1 base, with 11 bases between. CDR3 length: 14 residues. The CDR3 DNA reads TGTGCCAGCAGCAAATCCAGGAGGAACACTGAAGCTTTCTTT. Protein: CASSKSRRNTEAFF.

Notes on this clonotype: With a much larger clone just one base away, this may be a read error. The chain joins TRBV29-1 to TRBJ1-2; D gene ambiguous. This CDR3 is 12 amino acids long. The ends were cut back, 3 bases at V and 8 bases at J, with 13 bases in the middle. Germline V gives CDR1 SQVTM, CDR2 ANQGSEA. The CDR3 nucleotides are TGCAGCGTTGATCGGGATGCTCGAGGCTACACCTTC. Translating gives CSVDRDARGYTF.

In this sample, this clonotype turned up many times. The chain links TRBV4-2 to TRBJ1-2; D perhaps matches TRBD1 (5 bases). Per germline, CDR1 LGHNA and CDR2 YNFKEQ. With 1 base removed from V and 7 bases from J, the gap between germline ends came to 10 bases. This CDR3 has 13 amino acids. The chain's CDR3 is CASSQAGTRGYTF. The CDR3 DNA is TGTGCCAGCAGCCAAGCGGGGACGCGTGGCTACACCTTC.

This clonotype was seen ten or more times. The rearrangement links TRBV5-1 to TRBJ2-3; TRBD2 aligns across 7 bases. The CDR3 extends over 16 amino acids. Germline CDR1 reads SGHRS; CDR2 reads YFSETQ. The V and J ends lost 1 base and 2 bases, in that order; junction bases with no gene match: 7. In DNA form, the CDR3 reads TGCGCCAGCAGCTTGAGGGATAGCGGGTCCACAGATACGCAGTATTTT. It encodes CASSLRDSGSTDTQYF.

This chain links TRBV3-1 with TRBJ2-3; the match to TRBD2 covers 11 bases. Germline V CDR1 and CDR2: LGHDT, YNNKEL (reference sequence). CDR3 length: 16 amino acids. Trimming removed 4 bases from V and 2 bases from J; junction bases left unmatched: 5. The CDR3 DNA follows: TGTGCCAGCAGCCCCCCGACTAGCGGGGTCACAGATACGCAGTATTTT. Translated, it gives CASSPPTSGVTDTQYF.

V is TRBV5-1 and J is TRBJ1-1; D is ambiguous. This CDR3 has 15 amino acids. The V and J ends lost 7 bases and 1 base respectively, with 17 bases between them. Germline lookup yields CDR1 SGHRS and CDR2 YFSETQ. The CDR3 sequence: CASSARAGENTEAFF. Written as DNA, the CDR3 is TGCGCCAGCTCTGCGAGGGCGGGTGAGAACACTGAAGCTTTCTTT.

The table lists this clonotype with many counts. CDR3 in DNA: TGTGCCTGGGAGAGGGCAGATACGCAGTATTTT. Translating gives CAWERADTQYF. The V call is TRBV2, the J call TRBJ2-3; the D gene is possibly TRBD2 (5 bases). The germline V and J ends were trimmed by 11 bases and 4 bases, with 10 bases remaining between them. Germline V gives CDR1 SNHLY, CDR2 FYNNEI. The CDR3 is 11 amino acids.

Ten or more counts support this clonotype. V gene TRBV5-1 combines with J gene TRBJ2-3; 8 nucleotides agree with TRBD2. V gave up 2 bases and J gave up 5 bases; unmatched junction bases: 13. Germline CDR1 SGHRS, CDR2 YFSETQ. The length of the CDR3 is 17 residues. CDR3 bases: TGCGCCAGCAGCTTTCAGCAATCGGGGGGGACGGGAGATACGCAGTATTTT. Its translation: CASSFQQSGGTGDTQYF.